This TCR beta chain was obtained from a study of blood T cell repertoires in COVID-19 (dated by TCRdb to about 2020). Background for the entire study: Samples covering the acute and convalescent phases of COVID-19 were provided by collaborators in the United States, Italy and Spain. The prospective study material was composed of cDNA or gDNA derived from T cells, B-cell-depleted T cells, or PBMCs. Subjects who had been exposed to COVID-19, were actively infected with it, or had recovered from it provided the deeply sampled blood TCRbeta repertoires that made up the dataset. The repertoires were made available in a free public database intended to serve as a resource for research on the immune response to SARS-CoV-2. Samples were obtained from the ongoing ImmuneRACE study (first 160 participants) and from about 1,300 subjects provided by 6 global collaborators. The sample metadata nearly always contained a de-identified subject ID, COVID-19 status, age in years and sex. Where HLA class I and class II types were available, the types were taken from metadata supplied by the sample provider, not from assay-based typing. Here is what the overall study found, with its caveats: The amount of clinical and demographic metadata varied by source and participant and was provided uncurated.

About this clone: The clone's antigen remains unknown. Base qualities are missing; no much larger clone stands one base away.

TCRbeta CDR3 regions were amplified from genomic DNA using the immunoSEQ Assay, a bias-controlled multiplex PCR. The original pipeline was this. Within the assay, amplification of reference gene primers was used to estimate how many nucleated cells each sample contained. Sequence reads were collapsed and filtered to measure the absolute abundance of every unique TCRbeta CDR3 rearrangement. For each sample, productive Simpson clonality was calculated as the square root of Simpson's diversity index over productive rearrangements. TCRdb retrieved this table from immuneACCESS and kept in-frame rearrangements only. Not all clones are present; in checked studies, unresolved V genes account for under half, and no reason is known for the remainder. That table furnishes V, J and clone size, whereas the DNA furnished D and trimming. The sample includes 110,000 to 150,000 clones, with about four fifths observed a single time. The biggest ten clones account for around 3.4% of the sample.

A second Seattle source provided samples from volunteer blood donors who had recovered from COVID-19. The collaborating institutions used their own protocols to collect whole blood in K2EDTA tubes. Collaborator samples were shipped for TCRbeta analysis as frozen whole blood, isolated PBMCs, or DNA extracted from either sample type. Relative to germline, V is missing 4 bases and J is missing 6 bases, with 6 bases of the junction outside any gene match. The CDR3 has 14 amino acids, counting the end cysteine and phenylalanine. CDR3 DNA only is kept here, 42 bases in frame from base 1. For CDR1 and CDR2, the germline V gene lists SGHTA and FQGNSA.

This TCR derives from a man in his sixties or seventies who had recovered from COVID-19. The chain is assembled from TRBV7-2 and TRBJ2-1, with TRBD1 matching 7 junction bases. The specimen sequenced was peripheral blood. The bases read TGTGCCAGCAGCTCCCGGACAGGCCCCAATGAGCAGTTCTTC. Translation gives CASSSRTGPNEQFF.